The 10 T cell receptor beta chains below come from one sample, sequenced in a study of OX40 agonist ivuxolimab in advanced cancers. Libraries were prepared by immunoSEQ multiplex PCR; TCRdb keeps only in-frame clonotypes and omits some of them. The sample holds roughly 58,000 clones, approximately 80% seen once. The sample in question was CD4+ or CD8+ T cells sorted from blood, obtained in a trial of the OX40 agonist ivuxolimab. Every receptor here comes from an adult with an advanced solid tumor such as melanoma, head and neck, liver or kidney cancer.

The V gene is TRBV9, the J gene TRBJ2-1, with a tentative D call TRBD1 (6 bases). V was shortened by 4 bases and J by 9 bases, with 11 bases between the two germline ends. CDR3 length equals 12 residues. Germline loops: CDR1 SGDLS, CDR2 YYNGEE. The CDR3 nucleotides are TGTGCCAGCAGCTTAGCGACAGGTGAGCAGTTCTTC. It encodes CASSLATGEQFF.

The rearrangement joins TRBV5-1 to TRBJ2-5; D is perhaps TRBD2 (6 bases). The germline gives CDR1 SGHRS, CDR2 YFSETQ. The CDR3 has 15 residues. The V gene lost 4 bases and the J gene lost 7 bases, with 20 bases spanning the gap. The CDR3 DNA follows: TGCGCCAGCAGCCCGCCCTGGGAGGAAATAGGGACCCAGTACTTC. Translating it yields CASSPPWEEIGTQYF.

This clone was recorded once. This rearrangement joins TRBV11-3 to TRBJ2-1; D gene ambiguous. With 9 bases removed from V and 14 bases from J, the gap between germline ends came to 8 bases. The CDR3 contains 8 residues. Germline assignment: CDR1 SGHNT and CDR2 YENEEA. The CDR3 coding sequence is TGTGCCAGGGGTTTTGAGTTCTTC. Its protein product is CARGFEFF.

The CDR3 region has the DNA TGTGCCAGCAGCCAGGGGGGACAGGGCTTATTTGGCTACACCTTC. Its protein is CASSQGGQGLFGYTF. V usage is TRBV25-1 and J usage is TRBJ1-2, with 9 bases aligning to TRBD1. With V trimmed by 6 bases and J by 7 bases, 12 bases remained unmatched. Germline lookup yields CDR1 MGHDK and CDR2 SYGVNS. This CDR3 spans 15 amino acids.

This rearrangement joins TRBV29-1 to TRBJ2-7; TRBD2 matches at 8 bases. CDR1 is SQVTM and CDR2 is ANQGSEA in the germline V gene. J gave up 7 bases and V 7 bases, and 6 bases lay outside the gene matches. The CDR3 sequence is 11 residues long. The CDR3 protein is CSAGGGREQYF. The CDR3 bases are TGCAGCGCCGGGGGGGGGCGTGAGCAGTACTTC.

This clone has only one observation. The sample has other DNA sequences that encode this CDR3 too. The chain is built from TRBV2 and TRBJ2-5, with D unresolved. CDR3 length: 11 residues. Germline loops: CDR1 SNHLY, CDR2 FYNNEI. V was shortened by 2 bases and J by 5 bases, with 3 bases between the two germline ends. The CDR3 bases are TGTGCCAGCAGTGAATGGGAGACCCAGTACTTC. Protein: CASSEWETQYF. Based on the CDR3 plus reference TRBV2 and TRBJ2-5, the full variable domain is EPEVTQTPSHQVTQMGQEVILRCVPISNHLYFYWYRQILGQKVEFLVSFYNNEISEKSEIFDDQFSVERPDGSNFTLKIRSTKLEDSAMYFCASSEWETQYFGPGTRLLVL.

This sequence joins TRBV6-5 and TRBJ2-7, with 8 bases identical to TRBD1. In germline, CDR1 is MNHEY, CDR2 SVGAGI. The CDR3 has 15 amino acids. Germline trimming cut 4 bases from V and 1 base from J; bases unmatched to any gene: 6. The CDR3 DNA reads as TGTGCCAGCAGTTCTAGGACAGGGAAGTCCTACGAGCAGTACTTC. Residues: CASSSRTGKSYEQYF.

The J gene is TRBJ2-1, the V gene TRBV27; D remains ambiguous. Trimming took off 5 bases at V and 11 bases at J, with 16 bases between the two ends. From germline, CDR1 is MNHEY and CDR2 SMNVEV (reference sequence). The CDR3 covers 13 residues. CDR3 sequence (DNA): TGTGCCAGCAGTACCAGTCTACTCCTCAAGCAGTTCTTC. Protein product: CASSTSLLLKQFF.

The rearrangement links TRBV5-1 to TRBJ2-2; TRBD2 agrees at 9 bases. With V trimmed by 7 bases and J by 2 bases, 12 bases remained unmatched. Germline V lookup: CDR1 SGHRS, CDR2 YFSETQ. The CDR3 consists of 17 residues. Here the CDR3 reads CASQKDAGGPNTGELFF. The CDR3, as DNA: TGCGCCAGCCAAAAAGACGCGGGAGGGCCCAACACCGGGGAGCTGTTTTTT.

This clone was counted only a few times. V usage is TRBV7-3 and J usage is TRBJ2-7, with 8 bases matching TRBD2. The CDR3 consists of 14 residues. V dropped 5 bases and J dropped 5; count of bases not matched to a gene: 8. The V gene's germline CDR1 is SGHTA and CDR2 FQGTGA. CDR3 loop: CASSPGGPKHEQYF. CDR3 bases: TGTGCCAGCAGCCCGGGAGGGCCTAAACACGAGCAGTACTTC.